These T cell receptor beta chains were read from a single sample in a study of T-cell reconstitution after alpha-beta-depleted transplantation in children. TCRdb processed the PCR reads anew with MiXCR; each CDR3 protein has one entry. The repertoire holds 25,000 to 35,000 distinct CDR3 sequences, with about 7% as singletons. The sequences come from peripheral blood, collected 60 days after TCRalphabeta/CD19-depleted stem cell transplant. Source of these receptors: a child younger than two who had a stem cell transplant for acute myeloid leukemia, so the T cells may come from the graft donor. Each CDR3 is given with its conserved first and last residue. A D gene is named only where the DNA matches it firmly. Size is stated for part of the rows, as once, few or many counts, or as a class when the clone is expanded.

>TRBJ2-7|TRBV29-1|-|11|many
TGCAGCGTTGACAGCTCCTACGAGCAGTACTTC
CSVDSSYEQYF
>TRBJ2-2|TRBV27|TRBD1|14|many
TGTGCCAGCAGTTGGGGACAGACCACCGGGGAGCTGTTTTTT
CASSWGQTTGELFF
>TRBJ1-1|TRBV29-1|-|13|many
TGCAGCGTGTGCGGAGGGGGGGCCACTGAAGCTTTCTTT
CSVCGGGATEAFF
>TRBJ2-1|TRBV4-3|-|15|many
TGCGCCAGCAGCCAAGCAAGGGTAGCGGTCCTTGAACAGTTCTTC
CASSQARVAVLEQFF
>TRBJ2-3|TRBV7-9|TRBD2|13|many
TGTGCCAGCAGCTTTGCGGCGGGAGTGGCGCAGTATTTT
CASSFAAGVAQYF
>TRBJ1-5|TRBV24-1|-|13|many
TGTGCCACCGCGGCAGGCAGCAATCAGCCCCAGCATTTT
CATAAGSNQPQHF
>TRBJ1-1|TRBV5-1|-|15|many
TGCGCCAGCAGCCGAGGTAAGACCCCGAACACTGAAGCTTTCTTT
CASSRGKTPNTEAFF
>TRBJ2-7|TRBV30|TRBD1|12|many
TGTGCCTGGAGGAGACAGGGGCACGAGCAGTACTTC
CAWRRQGHEQYF
>TRBJ2-1|TRBV7-9|-|15|many
TGTGCCAGCAGTTCTAGCCCCGGTGTTTACAATGAGCAGTTCTTC
CASSSSPGVYNEQFF
>TRBJ1-1|TRBV28|-|13|many
TGTGCCAGCAGACTTATTGTGGGGTCTGAAGCTTTCTTT
CASRLIVGSEAFF
>TRBJ2-7|TRBV7-9|-|12|many
TGTGCCAGCAGCGATTTTTTCTACGAGCAGTACTTC
CASSDFFYEQYF
>TRBJ1-2|TRBV7-2|-|13|many
TGTGCCAGCAGAGCAGGGGCTAACTATGGCTACACCTTC
CASRAGANYGYTF
>TRBJ2-7|TRBV4-2|TRBD2|18|many
TGTGCCAGCAGCCAAAACGGGGGGAGACTCCCCTCTGTCTACGAGCAGTACTTC
CASSQNGGRLPSVYEQYF
>TRBJ2-3|TRBV20-1|TRBD2|16|few
TGCTGTGCGCGTGATCCACTAGCGGTGAGGGCAGATACGCAGTATTTT
CCARDPLAVRADTQYF
>TRBJ2-3|TRBV5-4|-|13|-
TGTGCCAGCAGCCACGGGACTGCAGATACGCAGTATTTT
CASSHGTADTQYF
>TRBJ2-3|TRBV12-3/TRBV12-4|TRBD1|15|many
TGTGCCAGCAGTCACAGGGGGCGCGTCACAGATACGCAGTATTTT
CASSHRGRVTDTQYF
>TRBJ1-5|TRBV19|-|12|many
TGTGCCAGTACCCCAGGTAGACAGCCCCAGCATTTT
CASTPGRQPQHF
>TRBJ2-5|TRBV24-1|TRBD2|17|many
TGTGCCACCAGTGAGTCTTTAGCGGGAGTACGCGAAGAGACCCAGTACTTC
CATSESLAGVREETQYF
>TRBJ2-1|TRBV7-9|TRBD2|14|-
TGTGCCAGCAGGCGGGAGAGTACCTACAATGAGCAGTTCTTC
CASRRESTYNEQFF
>TRBJ2-7|TRBV29-1|-|14|many
TGCAGCGTAAACGGGACACCCCGGGGGAACGAGCAGTACTTC
CSVNGTPRGNEQYF
>TRBJ2-1|TRBV29-1|-|16|many
TGCAGCGTTGTTTTAGGGTGGCAGGGGAAAAGGAATGAGCAGTTCTTC
CSVVLGWQGKRNEQFF
>TRBJ1-6|TRBV27|-|13|-
TGTGCCAGCTCCTCGTACCATAATTCACCCCTCCACTTT
CASSSYHNSPLHF
>TRBJ2-1|TRBV27|-|15|many
TGTGCCAGCAGTCCCTCGGCAGGCCCGTACAATGAGCAGTTCTTC
CASSPSAGPYNEQFF
>TRBJ1-2|TRBV7-6|TRBD1|12|many
TGTGCCAGCGGGGACAGGGGCCATGGCTACACCTTC
CASGDRGHGYTF
>TRBJ2-2|TRBV7-9|-|15|many
TGTGCCAGCAGCTTAAGACTACCCGAAGCCGGGGAGCTGTTTTTT
CASSLRLPEAGELFF
>TRBJ2-7|TRBV7-7|-|13|many
TGTGCTAGCAGCATTAGCGGAGCCTACGAGCAGTACTTC
CASSISGAYEQYF
>TRBJ2-5|TRBV27|TRBD2|15|-
TGTGCCAGCAGTTTATACGGGGGGGCCTCTGAGACCCAGTACTTC
CASSLYGGASETQYF
>TRBJ2-1|TRBV5-1|TRBD1|17|medium-sized
TGCGCCAGCAGCATACAGGGGGGTGCGTCTTCGGTGCATGAGCAGTTCTTC
CASSIQGGASSVHEQFF
>TRBJ2-1|TRBV4-2|TRBD2|17|many
TGTGCCAGCAGCCAAAGGACTAGCGGGACGAACTACAATGAGCAGTTCTTC
CASSQRTSGTNYNEQFF
>TRBJ2-3|TRBV21-1|-|16|many
TGTGCCAGCAGCAAAGTAGGCGGGGGGGGCACAGATACGCAGTATTTT
CASSKVGGGGTDTQYF
>TRBJ1-3|TRBV20-1|-|11|many
TGCAGTGCTAGAGTTCGAAACACCATATATTTT
CSARVRNTIYF
>TRBJ1-5|TRBV5-5|-|15|many
TGTGCCAGCAGCGGATCCGGGACAAGGTTTCAGCCCCAGCATTTT
CASSGSGTRFQPQHF
>TRBJ2-2|TRBV7-2|-|15|many
TGTGCCAGCAGCTTAGATGGTGTGAACACCGGGGAGCTGTTTTTT
CASSLDGVNTGELFF
>TRBJ2-7|TRBV4-2|-|19|-
TGTGCCATCAGCCCCGGTTTCCTATCACAGGGATGGCCTACCTACGAGCAGTACTTC
CAISPGFLSQGWPTYEQYF
>TRBJ2-2|TRBV28|-|10|many
TGTGCCAGCAGAGGCGGGGAGCTGTTTTTT
CASRGGELFF
>TRBJ2-7|TRBV12-3/TRBV12-4|TRBD2|14|many
TGTGCCAGCAGTCCTAGCGGGGAGCCCTACGAGCAGTACTTC
CASSPSGEPYEQYF
>TRBJ2-7|TRBV4-1|-|15|few
TGCGCCAGCAGCCTGTTAGGGGGGGTGTCGGACGAGCAGTACTTC
CASSLLGGVSDEQYF
>TRBJ2-7|TRBV20-1|-|14|many
TGCAGTGCGGATCACAGGCCGAGCTCCTACGAGCAGTACTTC
CSADHRPSSYEQYF
>TRBJ2-1|TRBV24-1|-|15|many
TGTGCCACCAGTGAAGCAGGGTCGGGTTACAATGAGCAGTTCTTC
CATSEAGSGYNEQFF
>TRBJ2-6|TRBV12-3/TRBV12-4|-|14|many
TGTGCCAGCTCCCCTGGGTCTGGGGCCAACGTCCTGACTTTC
CASSPGSGANVLTF
>TRBJ1-5|TRBV10-2|TRBD1|16|many
TGCGCCAGCAGTGAGCCCGGGACAGGGATGTTTCAGCCCCAGCATTTT
CASSEPGTGMFQPQHF